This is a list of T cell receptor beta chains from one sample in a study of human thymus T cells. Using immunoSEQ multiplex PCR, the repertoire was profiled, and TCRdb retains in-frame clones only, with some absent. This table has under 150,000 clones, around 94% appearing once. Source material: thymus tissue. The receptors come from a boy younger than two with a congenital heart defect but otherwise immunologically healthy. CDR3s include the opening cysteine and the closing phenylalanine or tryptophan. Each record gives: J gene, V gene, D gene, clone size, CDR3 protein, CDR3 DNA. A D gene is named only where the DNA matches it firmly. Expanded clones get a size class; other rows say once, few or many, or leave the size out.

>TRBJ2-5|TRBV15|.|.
CATSKRVPVTHEETQYF
TGTGCCACCAGCAAAAGGGTGCCGGTGACTCACGAAGAGACCCAGTACTTC
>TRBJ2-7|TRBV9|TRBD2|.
CASSVGARSGGAKEQYF
TGTGCCAGCAGCGTAGGGGCTCGAAGCGGGGGGGCGAAGGAGCAGTACTTC
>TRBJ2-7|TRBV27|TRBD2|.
CASSPKISGDSSYEQYF
TGTGCCAGCAGTCCCAAAATCAGCGGGGATAGCTCCTACGAGCAGTACTTC
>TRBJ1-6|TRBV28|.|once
CASSRTPRDSPLHF
TGTGCCAGCAGCCGGACCCCGAGGGATTCACCCCTCCACTTT
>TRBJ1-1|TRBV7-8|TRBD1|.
CASSFRQGAMDTEAFF
TGTGCCAGCAGCTTCCGACAGGGGGCGATGGACACTGAAGCTTTCTTT
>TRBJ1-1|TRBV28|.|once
CASSFGSEAFF
TGTGCCAGCAGTTTCGGATCTGAAGCTTTCTTT
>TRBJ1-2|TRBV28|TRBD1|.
CASSFQDRGYGYTF
TGTGCCAGCAGTTTCCAGGACAGGGGCTATGGCTACACCTTC
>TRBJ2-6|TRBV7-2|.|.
CASSLENRDWISGANVLTF
TGTGCCAGCAGCCTCGAAAACCGGGACTGGATCTCTGGGGCCAACGTCCTGACTTTC
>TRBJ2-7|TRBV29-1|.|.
CSVEIGVAEQYF
TGCAGCGTTGAAATTGGGGTTGCCGAGCAGTACTTC
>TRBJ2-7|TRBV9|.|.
CASSLRTGTYEQYF
TGTGCCAGCAGCTTGAGAACAGGGACCTACGAGCAGTACTTC
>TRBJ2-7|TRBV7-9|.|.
CASSYGPGLRHYEQYF
TGTGCCAGCAGCTATGGGCCGGGACTGAGACACTACGAGCAGTACTTC
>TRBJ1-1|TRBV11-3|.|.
CASSFLRNTEAFF
TGTGCCAGCAGCTTTTTAAGGAACACTGAAGCTTTCTTT
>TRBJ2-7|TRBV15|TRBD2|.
CATSRKGLAGGPTYEQYF
TGTGCCACCAGCAGAAAAGGACTAGCGGGGGGCCCTACCTACGAGCAGTACTTC
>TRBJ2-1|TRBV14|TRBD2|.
CASSQDQLAGDKTYNEQFF
TGTGCCAGCAGCCAAGATCAACTAGCGGGGGACAAAACCTACAATGAGCAGTTCTTC
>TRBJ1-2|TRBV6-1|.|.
CASSVREANYGYTF
TGTGCCAGCAGTGTTCGGGAAGCTAACTATGGCTACACCTTC
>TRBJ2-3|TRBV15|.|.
CATSRDQGDTDTQYF
TGTGCCACCAGCAGAGATCAAGGAGACACAGATACGCAGTATTTT